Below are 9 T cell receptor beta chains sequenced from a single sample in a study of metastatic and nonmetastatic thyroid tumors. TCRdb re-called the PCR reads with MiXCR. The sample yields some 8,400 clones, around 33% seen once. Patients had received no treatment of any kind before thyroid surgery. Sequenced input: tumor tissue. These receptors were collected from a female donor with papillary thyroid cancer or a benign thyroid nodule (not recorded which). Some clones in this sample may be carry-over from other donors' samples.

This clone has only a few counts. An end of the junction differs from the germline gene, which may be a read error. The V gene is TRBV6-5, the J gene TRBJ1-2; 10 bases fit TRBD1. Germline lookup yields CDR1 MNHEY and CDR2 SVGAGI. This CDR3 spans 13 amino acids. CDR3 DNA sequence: TGTGCCAGCAATTACGGGACAGGGGACGGCTACACCTTC. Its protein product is CASNYGTGDGYTF.

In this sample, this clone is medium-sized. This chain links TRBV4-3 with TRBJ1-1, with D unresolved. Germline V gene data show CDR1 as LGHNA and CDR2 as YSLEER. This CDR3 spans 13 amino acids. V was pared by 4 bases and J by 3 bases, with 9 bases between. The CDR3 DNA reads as TGCGCCAGCAGCCCCCACTTGGACACTGAAGCTTTCTTT. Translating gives CASSPHLDTEAFF.

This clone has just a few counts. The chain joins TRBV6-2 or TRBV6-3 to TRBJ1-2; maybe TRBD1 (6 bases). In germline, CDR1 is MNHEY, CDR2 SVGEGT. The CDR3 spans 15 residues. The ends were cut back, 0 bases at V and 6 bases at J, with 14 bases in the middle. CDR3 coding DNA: TGTGCCAGCAGTTACTCATGGGGGGCCGGAGATGGCTACACCTTC. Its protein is CASSYSWGAGDGYTF.

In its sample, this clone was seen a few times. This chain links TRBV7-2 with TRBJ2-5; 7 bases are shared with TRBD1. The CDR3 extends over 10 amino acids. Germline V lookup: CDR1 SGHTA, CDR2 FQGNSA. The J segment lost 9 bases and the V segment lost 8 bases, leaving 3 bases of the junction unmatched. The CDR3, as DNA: TGTGCCAGCCGTCAGGGGGCCCAGTACTTC. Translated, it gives CASRQGAQYF.

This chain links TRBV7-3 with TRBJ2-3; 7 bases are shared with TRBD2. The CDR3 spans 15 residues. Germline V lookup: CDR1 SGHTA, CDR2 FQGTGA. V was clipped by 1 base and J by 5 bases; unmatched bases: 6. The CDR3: CASSLSGSPGDTQYF. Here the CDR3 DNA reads TGTGCCAGCAGCTTAAGCGGGAGTCCGGGAGATACGCAGTATTTT.

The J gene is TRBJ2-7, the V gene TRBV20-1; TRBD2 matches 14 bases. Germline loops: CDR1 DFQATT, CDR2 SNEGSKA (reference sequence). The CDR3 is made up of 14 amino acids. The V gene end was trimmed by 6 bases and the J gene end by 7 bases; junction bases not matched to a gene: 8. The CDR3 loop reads CSATAGLAGVEQYF. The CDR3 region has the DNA TGCAGTGCCACGGCGGGACTAGCGGGAGTTGAGCAGTACTTC.

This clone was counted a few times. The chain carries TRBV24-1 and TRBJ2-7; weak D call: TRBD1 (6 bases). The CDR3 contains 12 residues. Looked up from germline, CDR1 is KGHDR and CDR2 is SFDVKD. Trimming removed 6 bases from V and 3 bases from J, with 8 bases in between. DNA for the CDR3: TGTGCCACCAGTCAGGGGAGCTACGAGCAGTACTTC. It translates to CATSQGSYEQYF.

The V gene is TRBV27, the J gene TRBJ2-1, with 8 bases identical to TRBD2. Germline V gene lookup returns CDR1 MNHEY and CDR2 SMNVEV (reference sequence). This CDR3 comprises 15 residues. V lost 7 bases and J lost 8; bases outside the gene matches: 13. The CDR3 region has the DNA TGTGCCAGCACCCTAGCCCCCAGCGGGGGCTATGAGCAGTTCTTC. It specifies CASTLAPSGGYEQFF.

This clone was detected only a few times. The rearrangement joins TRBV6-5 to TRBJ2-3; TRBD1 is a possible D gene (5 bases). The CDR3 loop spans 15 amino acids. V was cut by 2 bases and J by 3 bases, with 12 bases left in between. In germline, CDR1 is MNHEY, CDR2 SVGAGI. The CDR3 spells CASSYGDGQTDTQYF. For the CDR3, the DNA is TGTGCCAGCAGTTACGGTGATGGACAAACAGATACGCAGTATTTT.